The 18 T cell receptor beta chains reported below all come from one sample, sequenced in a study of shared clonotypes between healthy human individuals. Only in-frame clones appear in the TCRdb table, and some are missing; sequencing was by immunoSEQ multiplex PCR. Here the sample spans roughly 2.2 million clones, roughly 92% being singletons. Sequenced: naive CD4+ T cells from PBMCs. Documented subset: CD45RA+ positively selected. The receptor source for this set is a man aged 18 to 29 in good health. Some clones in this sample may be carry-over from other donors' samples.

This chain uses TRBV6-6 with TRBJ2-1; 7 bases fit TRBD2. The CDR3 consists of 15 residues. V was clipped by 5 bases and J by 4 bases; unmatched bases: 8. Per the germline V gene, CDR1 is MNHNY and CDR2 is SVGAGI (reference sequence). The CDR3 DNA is TGTGCCAGCAGTGCCGGGGCGGGGGAGTACAATGAGCAGTTCTTC. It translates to CASSAGAGEYNEQFF.

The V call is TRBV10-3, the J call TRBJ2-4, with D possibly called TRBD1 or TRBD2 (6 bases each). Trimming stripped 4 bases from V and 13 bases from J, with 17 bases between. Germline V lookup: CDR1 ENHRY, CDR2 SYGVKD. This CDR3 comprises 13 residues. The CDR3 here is CAISAELGGLQYF. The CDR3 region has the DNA TGTGCCATCAGTGCCGAGTTAGGGGGGCTACAGTACTTC.

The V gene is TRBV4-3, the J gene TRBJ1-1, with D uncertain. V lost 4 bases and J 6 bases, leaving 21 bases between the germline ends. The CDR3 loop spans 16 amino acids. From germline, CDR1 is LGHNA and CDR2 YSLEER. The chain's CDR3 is CASSRSPGSRVAEAFF. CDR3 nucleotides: TGCGCCAGCAGCCGATCCCCCGGTAGTCGGGTGGCTGAAGCTTTCTTT.

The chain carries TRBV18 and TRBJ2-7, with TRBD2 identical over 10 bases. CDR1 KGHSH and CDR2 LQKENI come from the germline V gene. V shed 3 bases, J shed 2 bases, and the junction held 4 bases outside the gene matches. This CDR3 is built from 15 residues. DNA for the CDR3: TGTGCCAGCTCACCCCTAGCGGGAGTTACCTACGAGCAGTACTTC. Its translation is CASSPLAGVTYEQYF. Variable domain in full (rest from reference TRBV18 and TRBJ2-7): NAGVMQNPRHLVRRRGQEARLRCSPMKGHSHVYWYRQLPEEGLKFMVYLQKENIIDESGMPKERFSAEFPKEGPSILRIQQVVRGDSAAYFCASSPLAGVTYEQYFGPGTRLTVT.

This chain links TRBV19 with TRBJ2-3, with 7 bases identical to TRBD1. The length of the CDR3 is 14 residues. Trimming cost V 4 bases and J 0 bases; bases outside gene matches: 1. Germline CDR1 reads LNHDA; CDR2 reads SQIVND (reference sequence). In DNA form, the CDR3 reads TGTGCCAGTAGTAACAGGGGTAGCACAGATACGCAGTATTTT. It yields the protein CASSNRGSTDTQYF.

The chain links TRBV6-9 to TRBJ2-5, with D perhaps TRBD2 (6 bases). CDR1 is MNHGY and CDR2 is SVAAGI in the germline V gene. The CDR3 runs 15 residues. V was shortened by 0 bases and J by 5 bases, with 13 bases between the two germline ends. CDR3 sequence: CASSYSNTRGETQYF. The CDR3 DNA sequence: TGTGCCAGCAGTTATTCAAACACCCGGGGGGAGACCCAGTACTTC.

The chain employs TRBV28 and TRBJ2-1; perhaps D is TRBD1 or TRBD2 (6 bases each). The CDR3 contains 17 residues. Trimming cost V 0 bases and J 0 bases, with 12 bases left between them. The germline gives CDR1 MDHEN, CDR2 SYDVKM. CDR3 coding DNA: TGTGCCAGCAGTTTATGGGAGGGGGTCAGCTCCTACAATGAGCAGTTCTTC. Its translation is CASSLWEGVSSYNEQFF.

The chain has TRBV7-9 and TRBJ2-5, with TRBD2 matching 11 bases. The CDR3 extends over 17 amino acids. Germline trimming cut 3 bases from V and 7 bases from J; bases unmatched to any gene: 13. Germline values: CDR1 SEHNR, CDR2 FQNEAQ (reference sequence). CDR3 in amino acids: CASSLVVGLAALGTQYF. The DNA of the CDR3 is TGTGCCAGCAGCTTGGTGGTGGGACTAGCGGCTTTGGGGACCCAGTACTTC.

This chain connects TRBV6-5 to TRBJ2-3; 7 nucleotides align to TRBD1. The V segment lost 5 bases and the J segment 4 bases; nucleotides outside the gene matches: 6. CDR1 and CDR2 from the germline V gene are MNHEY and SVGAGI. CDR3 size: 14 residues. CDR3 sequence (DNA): TGTGCCAGCAGTCGAAGACAGGGAGCAGATACGCAGTATTTT. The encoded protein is CASSRRQGADTQYF.

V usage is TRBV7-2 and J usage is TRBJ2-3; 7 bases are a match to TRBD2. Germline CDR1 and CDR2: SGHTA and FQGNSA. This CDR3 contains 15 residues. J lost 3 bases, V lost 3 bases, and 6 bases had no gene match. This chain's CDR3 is CASSFPGGGTDTQYF. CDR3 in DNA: TGTGCCAGCAGCTTTCCGGGAGGAGGGACAGATACGCAGTATTTT.

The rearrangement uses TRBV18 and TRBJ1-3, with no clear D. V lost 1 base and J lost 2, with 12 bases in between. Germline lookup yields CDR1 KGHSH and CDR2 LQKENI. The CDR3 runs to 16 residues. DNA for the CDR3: TGTGCCAGCTCACCACACCCCCCCAGCACTGGAAACACCATATATTTT. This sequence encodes CASSPHPPSTGNTIYF.

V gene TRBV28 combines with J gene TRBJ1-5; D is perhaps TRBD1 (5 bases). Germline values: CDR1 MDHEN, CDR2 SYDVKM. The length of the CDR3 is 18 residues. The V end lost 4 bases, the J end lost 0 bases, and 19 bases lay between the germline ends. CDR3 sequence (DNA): TGTGCCAGCAGTTCCCCCCGGGACCGGAGCCATAGCAATCAGCCCCAGCATTTT. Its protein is CASSSPRDRSHSNQPQHF.

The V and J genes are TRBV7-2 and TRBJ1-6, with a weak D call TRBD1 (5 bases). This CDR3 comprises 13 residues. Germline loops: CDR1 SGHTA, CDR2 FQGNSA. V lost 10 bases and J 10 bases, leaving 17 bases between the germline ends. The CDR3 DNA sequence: TGTGCCACCGGGGCTCAAAGGAGGTCACCCCTCCACTTT. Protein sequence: CATGAQRRSPLHF.

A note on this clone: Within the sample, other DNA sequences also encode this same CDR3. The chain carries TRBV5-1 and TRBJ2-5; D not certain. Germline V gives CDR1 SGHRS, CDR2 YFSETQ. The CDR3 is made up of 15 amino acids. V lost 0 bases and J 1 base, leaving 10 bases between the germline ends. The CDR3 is CASSLGLGFQETQYF. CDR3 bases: TGCGCCAGCAGCTTGGGTTTAGGGTTCCAAGAGACCCAGTACTTC. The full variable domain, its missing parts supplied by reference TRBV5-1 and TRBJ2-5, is KAGVTQTPRYLIKTRGQQVTLSCSPISGHRSVSWYQQTPGQGLQFLFEYFSETQRNKGNFPGRFSGRQFSNSRSEMNVSTLELGDSALYLCASSLGLGFQETQYFGPGTRLLVL.

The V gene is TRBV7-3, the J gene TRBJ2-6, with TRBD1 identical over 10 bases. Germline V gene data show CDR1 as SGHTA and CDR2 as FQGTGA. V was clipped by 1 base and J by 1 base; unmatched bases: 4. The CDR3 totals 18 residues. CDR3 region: CASSLRPGQGSGANVLTF. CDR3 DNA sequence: TGTGCCAGCAGCTTAAGGCCGGGACAGGGGTCTGGGGCCAACGTCCTGACTTTC. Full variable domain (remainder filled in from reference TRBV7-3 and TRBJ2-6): GAGVSQTPSNKVTEKGKYVELRCDPISGHTALYWYRQSLGQGPEFLIYFQGTGAADDSGLPNDRFFAVRPEGSVSTLKIQRTERGDSAVYLCASSLRPGQGSGANVLTFGAGSRLTVL.

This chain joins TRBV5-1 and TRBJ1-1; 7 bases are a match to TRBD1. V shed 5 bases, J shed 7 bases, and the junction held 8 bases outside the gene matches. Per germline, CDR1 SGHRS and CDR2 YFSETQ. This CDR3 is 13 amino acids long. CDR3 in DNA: TGCGCCAGCAGTTTTGACAGGGAGAATGAAGCTTTCTTT. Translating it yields CASSFDRENEAFF.

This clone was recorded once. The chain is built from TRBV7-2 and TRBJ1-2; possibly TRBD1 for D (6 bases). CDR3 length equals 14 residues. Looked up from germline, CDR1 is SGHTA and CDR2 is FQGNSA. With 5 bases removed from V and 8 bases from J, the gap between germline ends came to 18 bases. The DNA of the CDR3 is TGTGCCAGCAGCCCTACAACCTACGGGACAGGCTACACCTTC. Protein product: CASSPTTYGTGYTF.

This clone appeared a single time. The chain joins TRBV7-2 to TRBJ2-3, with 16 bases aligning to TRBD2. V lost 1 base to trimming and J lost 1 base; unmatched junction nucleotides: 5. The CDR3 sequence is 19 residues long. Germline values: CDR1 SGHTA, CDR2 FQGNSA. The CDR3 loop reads CASSLVGGTSGRGTDTQYF. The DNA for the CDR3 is TGTGCCAGCAGCTTAGTAGGGGGGACTAGCGGGAGGGGCACAGATACGCAGTATTTT.